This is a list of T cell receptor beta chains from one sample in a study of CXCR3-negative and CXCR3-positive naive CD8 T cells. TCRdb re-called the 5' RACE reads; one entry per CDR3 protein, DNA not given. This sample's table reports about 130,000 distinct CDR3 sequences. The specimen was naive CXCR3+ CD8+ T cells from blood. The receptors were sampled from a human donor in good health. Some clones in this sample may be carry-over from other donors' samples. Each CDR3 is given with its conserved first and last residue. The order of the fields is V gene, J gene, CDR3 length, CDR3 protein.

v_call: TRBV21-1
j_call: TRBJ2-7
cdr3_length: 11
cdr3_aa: CSRVVSYEQYF

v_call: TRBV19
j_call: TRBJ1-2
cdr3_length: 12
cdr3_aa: CASIGGDYGYTF

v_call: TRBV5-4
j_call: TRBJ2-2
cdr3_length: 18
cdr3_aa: CASSSSSGYDSYTGELFF

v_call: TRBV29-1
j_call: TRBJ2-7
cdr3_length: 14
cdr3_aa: CSVATGREAYEQYF

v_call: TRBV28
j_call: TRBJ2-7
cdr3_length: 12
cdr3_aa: CASSPGTAWQYF

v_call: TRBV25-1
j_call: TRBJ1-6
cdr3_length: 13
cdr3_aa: CASSEGEGAPLHF

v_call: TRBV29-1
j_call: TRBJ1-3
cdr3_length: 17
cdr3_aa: CSVEEWRGQGAGNTIYF

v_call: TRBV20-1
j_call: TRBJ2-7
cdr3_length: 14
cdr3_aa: CSAYYGRASYEQYF

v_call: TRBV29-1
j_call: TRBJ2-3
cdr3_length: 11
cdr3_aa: CSVEWGDTQYF

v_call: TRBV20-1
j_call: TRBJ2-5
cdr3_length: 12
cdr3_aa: CSARSPNGTQYF

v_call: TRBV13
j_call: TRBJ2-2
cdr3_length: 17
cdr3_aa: CASSLGGSGPNTGELFF

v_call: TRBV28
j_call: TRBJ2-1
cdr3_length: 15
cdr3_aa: CASSLLIGPYNEQFF

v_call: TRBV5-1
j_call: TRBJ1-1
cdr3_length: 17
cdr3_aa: CASSLVFRTGLNTEAFF

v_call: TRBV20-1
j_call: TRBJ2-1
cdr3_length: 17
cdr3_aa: CSASGNLDLLLVDEQFF

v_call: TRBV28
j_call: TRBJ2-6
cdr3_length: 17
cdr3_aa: CASSLPGTWVGGDVLTF

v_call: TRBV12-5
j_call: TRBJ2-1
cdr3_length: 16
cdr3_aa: CASGLITGYGDNEQFF

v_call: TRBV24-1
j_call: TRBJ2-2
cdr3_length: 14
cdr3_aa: CATSDLTGTGELFF

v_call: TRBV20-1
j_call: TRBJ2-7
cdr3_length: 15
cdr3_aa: CSAREGTGSSYEQYF

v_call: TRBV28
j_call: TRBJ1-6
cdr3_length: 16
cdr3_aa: CASSSGRTILNSPLHF

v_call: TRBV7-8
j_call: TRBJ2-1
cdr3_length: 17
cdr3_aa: CASSLAPGMFSYNEQFF

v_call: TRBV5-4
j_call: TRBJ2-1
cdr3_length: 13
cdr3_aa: CASSLEVYNEQFF

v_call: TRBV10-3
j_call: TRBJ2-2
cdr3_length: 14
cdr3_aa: CLTSGGSNTGELFF